This record covers a single T cell receptor beta chain. This sample is drawn from a study of blood T cell repertoires in COVID-19. Across the study: PBMCs, B-cell-depleted T cells, or T cells were the source of the cDNA or gDNA that made up the material.

In terms of age and location, participants ranged from about 18 to 90 years and lived in roughly 22 US areas. Cohorts were assigned according to the clinical history that participants reported. The CDR3 has 14 residues. V trimming: 7 bases; J trimming: 3 bases; junction bases outside the gene matches: 8. The germline CDR1 and CDR2 sequences are WSHSY and SAAADI. Sequenced by immunoSEQ multiplex PCR; TCRdb stores in-frame clones only, minus some. The data hold some 160,000 clones, with 80% observed a single time. The chain recombines TRBV10-2 with TRBJ2-7; TRBD2 matches 8 bases. The TCR was taken from a woman aged 60-75 years who had recovered from COVID-19. The sample comprised PBMCs or T cells enriched from blood (not recorded which). CDR3 region: CASTLAGTSYEQYF. DNA of the CDR3: TGCGCCAGCACCTTAGCGGGGACCAGCTACGAGCAGTACTTC.